A selection of T cell receptor beta chains follows, all from one sample in a study of CD8+CD57+ T cells in acquired aplastic anemia. TCRdb analysed the reads with MiXCR anew, one entry per CDR3 protein. The sample yields under 350,000 distinct CDR3 sequences, under 65% seen once. The material sequenced was sorted CD4+, CD8+, or CD8+CD57+ T cells (not recorded which) from PBMCs. Receptor source: a human donor with aplastic anemia. The CDR3 runs from the conserved cysteine through the conserved F or W. D genes are given only for firm matches. Clone size is shown for a subset of rows, as once, few, many or a class of expanded clone.

V	D	size	J	CDR3	DNA
TRBV7-9	TRBD1	.	TRBJ2-7	CASSLTGKGEQYF	TGTGCCAGCAGTTTGACAGGGAAGGGCGAGCAGTACTTC
TRBV4-2	.	many	TRBJ1-2	CASSQDRDINYGYTF	TGTGCCAGCAGCCAAGATCGAGACATTAACTATGGCTACACCTTC
TRBV11-2	TRBD1	many	TRBJ2-7	CASSLDRGPYEQYF	TGTGCCAGCAGCTTAGACAGGGGGCCCTACGAGCAGTACTTC
TRBV19	TRBD2	many	TRBJ2-7	CASRRTSGYDTYEQYF	TGTGCCAGCCGTAGGACTAGCGGCTATGATACCTACGAGCAGTACTTC
TRBV24-1	.	few	TRBJ2-5	CATSDQYRDLGETQYF	TGTGCCACCAGTGACCAATACCGGGACCTCGGGGAGACCCAGTACTTC
TRBV29-1	.	.	TRBJ2-1	CSVEGDDEQFF	TGCAGCGTTGAGGGGGACGATGAGCAGTTCTTC
TRBV24-1	TRBD2	few	TRBJ2-3	CATRAGLSTDTQYF	TGTGCCACCAGAGCGGGACTATCGACAGATACGCAGTATTTT
TRBV19	.	many	TRBJ1-2	CASSIRPTVQNGYTF	TGTGCCAGTAGTATCCGGCCTACCGTGCAAAATGGCTACACCTTC
TRBV2	TRBD1	.	TRBJ1-5	CASSLAQGESQPQHF	TGTGCCAGCAGCTTGGCCCAGGGGGAAAGTCAGCCCCAGCATTTT
TRBV7-3	.	many	TRBJ2-5	CASSRGGTGRETQYF	TGTGCCAGCAGCCGGGGGGGGACAGGCCGGGAGACCCAGTACTTC
TRBV2	.	few	TRBJ2-1	CASKGSYNEQFF	TGTGCCAGCAAGGGGAGTTACAATGAGCAGTTCTTC
TRBV2	.	many	TRBJ2-4	CASSELGTKNIQYF	TGTGCCAGCAGTGAGTTAGGTACCAAAAACATTCAGTACTTC
TRBV2	.	.	TRBJ1-6	CASSEGGGNSPLHF	TGTGCCAGCAGTGAAGGGGGGGGGAATTCACCCCTCCACTTT
TRBV5-4	.	many	TRBJ2-1	CASSPGSSPYNEQFF	TGTGCCAGCAGCCCCGGATCTAGTCCCTACAATGAGCAGTTCTTC
TRBV12-5	.	many	TRBJ1-5	CASGLISNQPQHF	TGTGCTAGTGGTTTAATAAGCAATCAGCCCCAGCATTTT
TRBV7-3	TRBD2	.	TRBJ2-2	CASSLSREVFF	TGTGCCAGCAGCTTATCGCGGGAGGTGTTCTTT
TRBV20-1	TRBD1	.	TRBJ2-7	CSARDGTGDTEQYF	TGCAGTGCTAGAGATGGGACAGGGGACACCGAGCAGTACTTC
TRBV7-7	.	many	TRBJ1-1	CASSPEAVGTEAFF	TGTGCCAGCAGCCCCGAGGCAGTGGGCACTGAAGCTTTCTTT
TRBV5-8	TRBD1	many	TRBJ2-7	CASSRQGAWGYEQYF	TGTGCCAGCAGTCGACAGGGGGCTTGGGGATACGAGCAGTACTTC
TRBV5-4	TRBD1	.	TRBJ1-6	CASSLRQGFTSPLYF	TGTGCCAGCAGCTTAAGACAGGGTTTTACTTCACCCCTCTACTTT
TRBV4-2	.	many	TRBJ1-2	CASSQEREAYGYTF	TGTGCCAGCAGCCAAGAAAGGGAGGCCTATGGCTACACCTTC
TRBV6-1	.	once	TRBJ2-7	CASRTAAYSYEQYF	TGTGCCAGCAGGACAGCGGCTTACTCCTACGAGCAGTACTTC
TRBV10-3	TRBD1	.	TRBJ1-5	CASSWTGEYQPQHF	TGTGCCAGCAGCTGGACAGGGGAATATCAGCCCCAGCATTTT
TRBV7-9	TRBD1	.	TRBJ2-6	CASSLRRGQGTSGANVLTF	TGTGCCAGCAGCTTACGGAGGGGACAGGGTACCTCTGGGGCCAACGTCCTGACTTTC
TRBV30	TRBD2	many	TRBJ2-5	CAWSAGTSRETQYF	TGTGCCTGGAGCGCCGGGACTAGTAGGGAGACCCAGTACTTC
TRBV10-3	TRBD1	.	TRBJ2-5	CAISQGDETQYF	TGTGCCATCAGTCAGGGGGATGAGACCCAGTACTTC
TRBV12-3/TRBV12-4	TRBD2	few	TRBJ2-3	CASRTSGGANPYF	TGTGCCAGCAGGACTAGCGGGGGGGCGAACCCGTATTTT
TRBV25-1	.	.	TRBJ2-1	CASSLVQGLHNEQFF	TGTGCCAGCAGTCTTGTGCAGGGGTTACACAATGAGCAGTTCTTC
TRBV15	.	many	TRBJ2-7	CATSRYLPHGGTPYEQYF	TGTGCCACCAGTCGCTACCTACCACATGGAGGGACTCCCTACGAGCAGTACTTC
TRBV7-6	TRBD2	.	TRBJ2-1	CASSFSQRGGRDEQFF	TGTGCCAGCAGTTTTTCCCAGCGGGGGGGCCGGGATGAGCAGTTCTTC
TRBV20-1	.	.	TRBJ2-1	CSARENNEQFF	TGCAGTGCTAGAGAGAACAATGAGCAGTTCTTC
TRBV25-1	TRBD1	.	TRBJ2-7	CASSPGNRGSYEQYF	TGTGCCAGCTCTCCTGGGAACAGGGGGTCCTACGAGCAGTACTTC
TRBV29-1	TRBD1	many	TRBJ2-2	CSVDSQGTGELFF	TGCAGCGTTGATTCACAGGGGACCGGGGAGCTGTTTTTT
TRBV2	TRBD2	many	TRBJ2-2	CASSATSRYTGELFF	TGTGCCAGCAGTGCGACTAGCCGATACACCGGGGAGCTGTTTTTT
TRBV5-8	.	many	TRBJ2-3	CASSGGLTYTDTQYF	TGTGCCAGCAGCGGGGGACTCACATATACAGATACGCAGTATTTT
TRBV5-1	.	.	TRBJ2-3	CASSSLDTGRDTHYF	TGCGCCAGCAGCTCACTCGACACTGGTAGGGATACGCACTATTTT